These T cell receptor beta chains were read from a single sample in a study of blood T cell repertoires in COVID-19. Profiling relied on immunoSEQ multiplex PCR, and the TCRdb table lists in-frame clones only, not all of them. The sample consists of fewer than 350,000 clones, 75% to 90% of them appearing once. Sequencing input: PBMCs or T cells enriched from blood (not recorded which). Source of these receptors: a woman aged 25 to 39 with acute COVID-19. The CDR3 runs from the conserved cysteine through the conserved F or W. Size tells how often a clone was seen (once, few, many) or the class of an expanded clone, and some rows leave it out.

j_gene,abundance,v_gene,CDR3aa
TRBJ2-2,once,TRBV4-1,CASSQESGLAGGTGELFF
TRBJ1-2,.,TRBV7-9,CASSLGAGGVYGYTF
TRBJ2-5,.,TRBV28,CASSHRQGRETQYF
TRBJ1-1,.,TRBV7-8,CASSKDRGRNTEAFF
TRBJ2-7,.,TRBV30,CAWSVLADSYEQYF
TRBJ1-4,once,TRBV27,CASKDRGTSNEKLFF
TRBJ2-7,.,TRBV19,CASSRSFSSYEQYF
TRBJ2-7,.,TRBV7-9,CASSLGSAGVAYEQYF
TRBJ2-3,once,TRBV18,CASSPRTGASTDTQYF
TRBJ1-5,.,TRBV24-1,CATSDGQGTNQPQHF
TRBJ1-5,.,TRBV6-5,CASSSRTGNQPQHF
TRBJ2-7,.,TRBV3-1/TRBV3-2,CASSQQGTYEQYF
TRBJ2-2,.,TRBV24-1,CATSDLKYAGGPAGELFF
TRBJ2-1,once,TRBV5-1,CASSAHVSSYNEQFF
TRBJ1-6,.,TRBV5-8,CASSSGSETAPNSPLHF
TRBJ2-1,once,TRBV28,CASRRQGVYNEQFF
TRBJ1-5,.,TRBV7-9,CASSSGLYSNQPQHF
TRBJ2-1,.,TRBV6-2/TRBV6-3,CASSSRPAGGPYNEQFF
TRBJ1-1,few,TRBV28,CASQALSTEAFF
TRBJ2-1,once,TRBV5-1,CASSLRTSGMSSYNEQFF
TRBJ2-1,.,TRBV27,CASSLVGGYNEQFF
TRBJ1-5,.,TRBV4-1,CASSQDPDRGSNQPQHF
TRBJ2-1,.,TRBV13,CASSLGHGRGFNEQFF
TRBJ2-7,.,TRBV7-9,CASSGGQGLSYEQYF
TRBJ2-1,.,TRBV11-3,CASSLRRDRDIEQFF
TRBJ2-7,.,TRBV19,CASSTRTGSPYEQYF
TRBJ2-3,.,TRBV7-6,CASSLADSPTDTQYF
TRBJ2-6,.,TRBV19,CASSMPGAGANVLTF
TRBJ1-5,.,TRBV14,CASSQDWRGGNQPQHF